The clone carrying this TCR beta chain has a count of ten or more. CDR3 size: 14 residues. The V end was cut by 1 base, the J end by 0 bases, with 6 bases between. The germline CDR1 and CDR2 sequences are SGHTA and FQGNSA. This sample is drawn from a study of T cell repertoires in cytomegalovirus infection. TCRdb recomputed calls from the reads with MiXCR, one row per CDR3 protein. The table has approximately 71,000 distinct CDR3 sequences, over 3.5% seen once. The chain couples TRBV7-2 to TRBJ1-1; no clear D gene. The sequence came from a human donor in good health (CMV status not recorded). Some clones in this sample may be carry-over from other donors' samples. Sequencing input: PBMCs. The CDR3 here is CASSLGRMNTEAFF. The CDR3 coding sequence is TGTGCCAGCAGCTTAGGACGTATGAACACTGAAGCTTTCTTT.